This T cell receptor beta chain was documented in a study of CD8 T cells in ankylosing spondylitis. Points from the study as a whole: Researchers report that disease-linked clones proved CD8+ and relatively rare in peripheral blood.

Notes on this clonotype: Its antigen is currently unknown. This may come from a read error, since a much larger clone is one base off.

This CDR3 is 13 amino acids long. The ends were cut back, 6 bases at V and 8 bases at J, with 16 bases in the middle. CDR1 and CDR2 (germline): MNHNS, SASEGT. Each CDR3 protein is one row after TCRdb ran MiXCR on the 5' RACE reads. The sample holds fewer than 250,000 distinct CDR3 sequences, 8% to 11% seen once. The J gene is TRBJ1-1, the V gene TRBV6-1, with D possibly matching TRBD1 (5 bases). Specimen: blood, either unsorted or a sorted T cell fraction (not recorded which). The source is a male donor with ankylosing spondylitis or in good health (not recorded which). The DNA for the CDR3 is TGTGCCAGCAGCATAGACGCCTCAGGGGAAGCTTTCTTT. Its protein product is CASSIDASGEAFF.